The rows below give T cell receptor beta chains drawn from one sample of a study of T cell responses to AZD1222 COVID-19 vaccine. TCRdb's table, derived via immunoSEQ multiplex PCR, lists solely in-frame clones and lacks some. The sample consists of some 89,000 clones, approximately 89% of them appearing once. The material was peripheral blood, obtained on day 0 of AZD1222 vaccination. The receptors stem from an adult in good health. CDR3s include the opening cysteine and the closing phenylalanine or tryptophan. Fields, in order: J gene, D gene, V gene, clone size, CDR3 protein, CDR3 DNA. A D gene is named only where the DNA matches it firmly. Some rows mark clone size as missing; the rest say once, few, many or name a class of expanded clone.

j_gene: TRBJ2-7
d_gene: TRBD1
v_gene: TRBV6-5
abundance: .
CDR3aa: CASSPRDRRGSEQYF
CDR3nt: TGTGCCAGCAGTCCTCGGGACAGGAGAGGGAGCGAGCAGTACTTC

j_gene: TRBJ1-2
d_gene: TRBD1
v_gene: TRBV2
abundance: .
CDR3aa: CASRPGQGYSGYGYTF
CDR3nt: TGTGCCAGCAGACCGGGACAGGGGTATTCAGGCTATGGCTACACCTTC

j_gene: TRBJ2-2
d_gene: .
v_gene: TRBV29-1
abundance: .
CDR3aa: CSVGETLNTGELFF
CDR3nt: TGCAGCGTTGGAGAGACCCTGAACACCGGGGAGCTGTTTTTT

j_gene: TRBJ2-2
d_gene: TRBD2
v_gene: TRBV11-3
abundance: .
CDR3aa: CASSLDGIGRASGELFF
CDR3nt: TGTGCCAGCAGCTTAGATGGAATCGGGAGGGCCTCCGGGGAGCTGTTTTTT

j_gene: TRBJ2-2
d_gene: .
v_gene: TRBV19
abundance: few
CDR3aa: CASSGLAVLPDTGELFF
CDR3nt: TGTGCCAGCAGTGGGCTAGCCGTCCTTCCTGACACCGGGGAGCTGTTTTTT

j_gene: TRBJ2-3
d_gene: .
v_gene: TRBV7-2
abundance: .
CDR3aa: CASSLGITAPDTQYF
CDR3nt: TGTGCCAGCAGCTTAGGAATCACGGCTCCGGATACGCAGTATTTT

j_gene: TRBJ1-1
d_gene: TRBD1
v_gene: TRBV6-5
abundance: .
CDR3aa: CASSYDTGGGGAEAFF
CDR3nt: TGTGCCAGCAGTTACGACACAGGGGGCGGGGGTGCTGAAGCTTTCTTT

j_gene: TRBJ1-1
d_gene: .
v_gene: TRBV5-4
abundance: .
CDR3aa: CASSFGYTEAFF
CDR3nt: TGTGCCAGCAGCTTTGGGTACACTGAAGCTTTCTTT

j_gene: TRBJ2-1
d_gene: .
v_gene: TRBV6-6
abundance: once
CDR3aa: CASTRSPSYNEQFF
CDR3nt: TGTGCCAGCACGAGAAGCCCCTCCTACAATGAGCAGTTCTTC

j_gene: TRBJ1-1
d_gene: TRBD1
v_gene: TRBV12-3/TRBV12-4
abundance: once
CDR3aa: CASSFTGGQSRVF
CDR3nt: TGTGCCAGCAGTTTTACAGGGGGCCAAAGTAGGGTCTTT

j_gene: TRBJ2-7
d_gene: TRBD2
v_gene: TRBV14
abundance: .
CDR3aa: CASSLTGTSGRMFGF
CDR3nt: TGTGCCAGCAGCCTTACCGGGACTAGCGGGAGGATGTTTGGCTTC

j_gene: TRBJ2-3
d_gene: TRBD2
v_gene: TRBV14
abundance: once
CDR3aa: CASSRSGTLTDTQYF
CDR3nt: TGTGCCAGCAGCCGAAGCGGGACCCTCACAGATACGCAGTATTTT

j_gene: TRBJ2-4
d_gene: .
v_gene: TRBV12-3/TRBV12-4
abundance: .
CDR3aa: CASSVRPVPIQYF
CDR3nt: TGTGCCAGCAGTGTCAGACCGGTACCAATTCAGTACTTC

j_gene: TRBJ1-6
d_gene: .
v_gene: TRBV21-1
abundance: .
CDR3aa: CATPSGVCNSPLHF
CDR3nt: TGTGCCACCCCATCGGGGGTCTGCAATTCACCCCTCCACTTT

j_gene: TRBJ1-3
d_gene: .
v_gene: TRBV7-9
abundance: .
CDR3aa: CASKSEGNTIYF
CDR3nt: TGTGCCAGCAAGTCTGAGGGAAACACCATATATTTT

j_gene: TRBJ1-1
d_gene: .
v_gene: TRBV3-1/TRBV3-2
abundance: once
CDR3aa: CASSLGGNTEAFF
CDR3nt: TGTGCCAGCAGCCTAGGGGGGAATACTGAAGCTTTCTTT

j_gene: TRBJ1-3
d_gene: .
v_gene: TRBV28
abundance: .
CDR3aa: CASSLLGTSGNTIYF
CDR3nt: TGTGCCAGCAGTCTACTCGGGACATCTGGAAACACCATATATTTT